This T cell receptor beta chain comes out of a study of blood T cell repertoires in COVID-19. As processed by the authors: Amplification with reference gene primers provided the estimates of nucleated cell counts. Measured with immunoSEQ multiplex PCR; TCRdb has only the in-frame clones, and not every one. V and J calls plus clone size are reproduced from that table; the DNA served to infer D and trimming. Here the sample spans roughly 250,000 clones, roughly 84% being singletons. Deletions cut 0 bases from V and 0 bases from J, with 3 bases between. Germline-derived CDR1 and CDR2 are MNHEY and SVGAGI. The CDR3 extends over 14 amino acids.

The source material was peripheral blood. This TCR was recovered from a human donor with COVID-19, enrolled during active disease. The donor label of this sample is uncertain. The chain uses TRBV6-5 and TRBJ2-1, with D hard to call. The CDR3 DNA sequence: TGTGCCAGCAGTTACTCCCGCTCCTACAATGAGCAGTTCTTC. It specifies CASSYSRSYNEQFF.